This entry is about one TCR beta chain. Antigen: not known. The germline V gene encodes CDR1 SGHNT and CDR2 YENEEA. The germline V and J ends were trimmed by 1 base and 0 bases, with 10 bases remaining between them. This CDR3 comprises 15 residues. The sample is drawn from a study of a mutant IDH1 vaccine in newly diagnosed glioma. Study in general: The sex distribution of treated patients was 62.5% male and roughly 38% female, with a mean age of around 40 years.

Assay used: immunoSEQ multiplex PCR; TCRdb lists only in-frame clones, some missing. Of fewer than 35,000 clones in the sample, more than 75% were seen once. Time point defined: week 23, last vaccination. The vaccine gave 300 ug of a 20-mer mutant IDH1 peptide subcutaneously per dose. Source: PBMCs, taken from a glioma patient whose treatment included an IDH1 peptide vaccine. This TCR was sampled from a man between 35 and 55 years old with glioma. The gene calls are TRBV11-3 and TRBJ2-7, with D possibly being TRBD1 (7 bases). This CDR3 is CASSLGGDSSYEQYF. The CDR3 DNA is TGTGCCAGCAGCTTAGGGGGGGACAGCTCCTACGAGCAGTACTTC.